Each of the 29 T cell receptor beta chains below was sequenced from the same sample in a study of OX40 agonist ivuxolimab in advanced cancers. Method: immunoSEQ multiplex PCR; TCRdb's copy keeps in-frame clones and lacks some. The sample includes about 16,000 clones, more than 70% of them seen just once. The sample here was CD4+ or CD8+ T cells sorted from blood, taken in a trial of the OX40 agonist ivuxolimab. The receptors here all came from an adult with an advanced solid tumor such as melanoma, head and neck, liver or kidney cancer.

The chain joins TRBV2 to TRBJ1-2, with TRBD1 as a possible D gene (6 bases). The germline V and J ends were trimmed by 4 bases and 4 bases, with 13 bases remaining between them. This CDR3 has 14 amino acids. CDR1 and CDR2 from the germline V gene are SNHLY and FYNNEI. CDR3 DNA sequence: TGTGCCAGCAGTGGGACAGCCACCTCCTATGGCTACACCTTC. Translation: CASSGTATSYGYTF.

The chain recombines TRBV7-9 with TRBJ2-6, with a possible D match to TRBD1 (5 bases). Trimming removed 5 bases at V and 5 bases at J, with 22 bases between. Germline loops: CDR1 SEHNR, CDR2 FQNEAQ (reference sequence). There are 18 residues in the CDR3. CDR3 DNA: TGTGCCAGCAGCAACATAATATACCATGACAGTCGGGCCAACGTCCTGACTTTC. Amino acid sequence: CASSNIIYHDSRANVLTF.

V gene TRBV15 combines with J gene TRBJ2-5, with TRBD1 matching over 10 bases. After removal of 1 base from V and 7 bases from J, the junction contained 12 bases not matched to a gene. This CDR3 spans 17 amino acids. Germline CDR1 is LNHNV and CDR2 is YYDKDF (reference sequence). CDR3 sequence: CATSRGSMTGGAGTQYF. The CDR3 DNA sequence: TGTGCCACCAGCAGAGGTTCCATGACAGGGGGCGCAGGGACCCAGTACTTC.

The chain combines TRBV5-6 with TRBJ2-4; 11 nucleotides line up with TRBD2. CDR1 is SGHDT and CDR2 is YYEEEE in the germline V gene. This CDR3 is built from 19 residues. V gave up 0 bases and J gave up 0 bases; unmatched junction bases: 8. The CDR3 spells CASSLDPRLAGLAKNIQYF. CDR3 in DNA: TGTGCCAGCAGCTTGGACCCCAGACTAGCGGGGTTAGCCAAAAACATTCAGTACTTC.

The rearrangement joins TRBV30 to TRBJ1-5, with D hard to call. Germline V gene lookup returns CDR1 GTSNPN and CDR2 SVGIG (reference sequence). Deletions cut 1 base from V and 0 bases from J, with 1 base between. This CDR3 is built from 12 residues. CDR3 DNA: TGTGCCTGGAGTGCTAGCAATCAGCCCCAGCATTTT. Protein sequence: CAWSASNQPQHF.

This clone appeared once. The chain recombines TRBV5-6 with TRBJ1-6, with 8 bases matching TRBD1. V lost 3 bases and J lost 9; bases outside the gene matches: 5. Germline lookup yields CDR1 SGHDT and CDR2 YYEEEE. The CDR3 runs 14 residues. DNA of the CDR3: TGTGCCAGCAGCTGGGACAGGCGCGGTTCACCCCTCCACTTT. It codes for CASSWDRRGSPLHF.

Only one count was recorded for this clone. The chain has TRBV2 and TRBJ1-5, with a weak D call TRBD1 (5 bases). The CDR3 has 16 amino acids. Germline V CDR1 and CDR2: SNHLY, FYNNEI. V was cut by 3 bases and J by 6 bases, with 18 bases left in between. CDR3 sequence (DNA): TGTGCCAGCAGTGATTGGGGGGATGTTATCTCTCAGCCCCAGCATTTT. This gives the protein CASSDWGDVISQPQHF.

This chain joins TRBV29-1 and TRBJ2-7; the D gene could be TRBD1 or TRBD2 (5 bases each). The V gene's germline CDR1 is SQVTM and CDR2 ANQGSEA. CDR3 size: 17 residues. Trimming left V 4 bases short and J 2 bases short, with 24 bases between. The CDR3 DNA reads TGCAGCGTTGGAGGGGCGCTTATAGGGAACCCCACCTACGAGCAGTACTTC. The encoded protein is CSVGGALIGNPTYEQYF.

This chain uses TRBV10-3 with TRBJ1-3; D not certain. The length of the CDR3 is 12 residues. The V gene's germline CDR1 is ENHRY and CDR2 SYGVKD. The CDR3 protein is CGTEGSGNTIYF. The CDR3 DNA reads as TGTGGCACAGAGGGCTCTGGAAACACCATATATTTT.

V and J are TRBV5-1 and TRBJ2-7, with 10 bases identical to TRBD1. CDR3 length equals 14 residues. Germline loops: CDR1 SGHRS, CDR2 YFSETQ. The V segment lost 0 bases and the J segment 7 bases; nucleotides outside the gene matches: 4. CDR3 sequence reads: CASSLGQGAREQYF. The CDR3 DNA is TGCGCCAGCAGCTTGGGACAGGGGGCACGGGAGCAGTACTTC. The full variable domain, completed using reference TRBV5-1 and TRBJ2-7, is KAGVTQTPRYLIKTRGQQVTLSCSPISGHRSVSWYQQTPGQGLQFLFEYFSETQRNKGNFPGRFSGRQFSNSRSEMNVSTLELGDSALYLCASSLGQGAREQYFGPGTRLTVT.

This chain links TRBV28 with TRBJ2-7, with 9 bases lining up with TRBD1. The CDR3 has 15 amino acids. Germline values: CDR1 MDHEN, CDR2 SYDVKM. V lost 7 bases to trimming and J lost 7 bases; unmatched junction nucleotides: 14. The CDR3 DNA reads TGTGCCAGCACACAAACCGGGACAGGGACCGGTGAGCAGTACTTC. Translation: CASTQTGTGTGEQYF.

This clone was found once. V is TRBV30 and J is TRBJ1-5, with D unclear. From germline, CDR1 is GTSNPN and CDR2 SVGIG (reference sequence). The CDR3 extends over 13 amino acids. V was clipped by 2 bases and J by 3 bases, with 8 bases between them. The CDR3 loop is CAWSLQANQPQHF. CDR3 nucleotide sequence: TGTGCCTGGAGTCTGCAGGCCAATCAGCCCCAGCATTTT.

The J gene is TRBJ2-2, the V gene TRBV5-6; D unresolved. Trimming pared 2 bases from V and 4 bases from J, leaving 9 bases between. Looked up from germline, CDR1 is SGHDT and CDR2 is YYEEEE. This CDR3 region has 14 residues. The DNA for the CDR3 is TGTGCCAGCAGCTTATTCGGCAGCACCGGGGAGCTGTTTTTT. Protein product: CASSLFGSTGELFF.

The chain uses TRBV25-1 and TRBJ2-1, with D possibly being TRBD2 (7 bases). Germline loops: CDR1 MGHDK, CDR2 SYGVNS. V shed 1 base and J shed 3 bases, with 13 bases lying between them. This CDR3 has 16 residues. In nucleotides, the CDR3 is TGTGCCAGCAGTGAATTGGGGGGCGGGGGCTACAATGAGCAGTTCTTC. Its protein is CASSELGGGGYNEQFF.

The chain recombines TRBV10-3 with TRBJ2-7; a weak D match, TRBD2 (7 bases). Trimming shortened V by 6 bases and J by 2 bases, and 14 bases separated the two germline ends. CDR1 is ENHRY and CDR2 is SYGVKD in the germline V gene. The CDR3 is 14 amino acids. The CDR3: CAISEGGLAYEQYF. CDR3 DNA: TGTGCCATCAGCGAGGGGGGGCTGGCCTACGAGCAGTACTTC.

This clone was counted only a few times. The CDR3 DNA reads TGTGCCAGCAGTCCCCCCCGCCGGGCCGGGGAGCTGTTTTTT. Translated: CASSPPRRAGELFF. The chain has TRBV6-6 and TRBJ2-2; no clear D. The CDR3 contains 14 residues. Per the germline V gene, CDR1 is MNHNY and CDR2 is SVGAGI (reference sequence). Trimming removed 5 bases at V and 6 bases at J, with 13 bases between.

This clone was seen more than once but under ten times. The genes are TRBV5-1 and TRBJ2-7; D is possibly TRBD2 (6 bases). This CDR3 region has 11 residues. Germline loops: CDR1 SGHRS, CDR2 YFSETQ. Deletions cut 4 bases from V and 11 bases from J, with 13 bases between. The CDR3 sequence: CASSPPGDEYF. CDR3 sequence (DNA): TGCGCCAGCAGCCCCCCGGGGGACGAGTACTTC. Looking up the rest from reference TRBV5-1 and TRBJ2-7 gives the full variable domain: KAGVTQTPRYLIKTRGQQVTLSCSPISGHRSVSWYQQTPGQGLQFLFEYFSETQRNKGNFPGRFSGRQFSNSRSEMNVSTLELGDSALYLCASSPPGDEYFGPGTRLTVT.

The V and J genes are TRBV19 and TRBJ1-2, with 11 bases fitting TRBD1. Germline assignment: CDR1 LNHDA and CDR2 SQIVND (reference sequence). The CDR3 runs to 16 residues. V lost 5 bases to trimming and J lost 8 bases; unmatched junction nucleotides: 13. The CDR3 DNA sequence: TGTGCCAGTAGTCCAGGACCTTGGACAGGGGGCCTGGGCTACACCTTC. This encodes CASSPGPWTGGLGYTF.

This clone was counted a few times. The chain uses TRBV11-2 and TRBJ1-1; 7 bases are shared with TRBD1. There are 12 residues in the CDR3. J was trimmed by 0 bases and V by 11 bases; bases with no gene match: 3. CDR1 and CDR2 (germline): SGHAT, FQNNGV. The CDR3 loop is CASTGLNTEAFF. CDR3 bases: TGTGCCTCGACAGGGCTGAACACTGAAGCTTTCTTT.

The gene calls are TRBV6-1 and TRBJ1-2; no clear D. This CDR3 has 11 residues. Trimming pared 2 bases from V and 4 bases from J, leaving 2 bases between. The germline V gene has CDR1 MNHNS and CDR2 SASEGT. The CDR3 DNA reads TGTGCCAGCAGTGAAACCTATGGCTACACCTTC. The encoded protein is CASSETYGYTF.

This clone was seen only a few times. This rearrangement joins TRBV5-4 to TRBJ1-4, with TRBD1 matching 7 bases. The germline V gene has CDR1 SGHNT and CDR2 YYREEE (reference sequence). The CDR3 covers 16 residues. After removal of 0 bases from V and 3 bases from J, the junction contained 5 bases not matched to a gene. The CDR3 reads CASSLGQGGSNEKLFF. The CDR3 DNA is TGTGCCAGCAGCTTGGGACAGGGAGGATCTAATGAAAAACTGTTTTTT.

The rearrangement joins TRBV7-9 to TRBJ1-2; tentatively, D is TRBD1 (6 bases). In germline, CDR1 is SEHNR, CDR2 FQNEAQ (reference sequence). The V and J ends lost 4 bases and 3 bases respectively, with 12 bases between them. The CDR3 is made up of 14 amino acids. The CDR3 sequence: CASSSGDSYYGYTF. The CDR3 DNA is TGTGCCAGCAGCTCAGGGGATTCCTACTATGGCTACACCTTC. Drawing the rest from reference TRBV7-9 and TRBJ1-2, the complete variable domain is DTGVSQNPRHKITKRGQNVTFRCDPISEHNRLYWYRQTLGQGPEFLTYFQNEAQLEKSRLLSDRFSAERPKGSFSTLEIQRTEQGDSAMYLCASSSGDSYYGYTFGSGTRLTVV.

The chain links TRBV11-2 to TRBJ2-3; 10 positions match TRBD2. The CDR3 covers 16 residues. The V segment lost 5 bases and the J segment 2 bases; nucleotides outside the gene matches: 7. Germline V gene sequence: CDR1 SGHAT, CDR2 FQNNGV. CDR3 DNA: TGTGCCAGCAGCATTAGCGGGGGGTCCACCACAGATACGCAGTATTTT. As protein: CASSISGGSTTDTQYF.

CDR3 DNA sequence: TGCGCCAGCGAACGGGGACCCGGGGAGCTGTTTTTT. It encodes CASERGPGELFF. The chain links TRBV10-1 to TRBJ2-2; TRBD1 or TRBD2 may be the D gene (5 bases each). V was shortened by 8 bases and J by 6 bases, with 10 bases between the two germline ends. CDR1 WNHNN and CDR2 SYGVQD come from the germline V gene (reference sequence). The CDR3 length is 12 residues.

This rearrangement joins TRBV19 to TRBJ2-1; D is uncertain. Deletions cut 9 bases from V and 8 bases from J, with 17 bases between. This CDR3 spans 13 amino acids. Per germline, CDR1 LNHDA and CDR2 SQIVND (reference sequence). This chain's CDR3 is CASRRAPRDEQFF. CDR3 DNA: TGTGCCAGCCGGCGAGCCCCTAGGGATGAGCAGTTCTTC.

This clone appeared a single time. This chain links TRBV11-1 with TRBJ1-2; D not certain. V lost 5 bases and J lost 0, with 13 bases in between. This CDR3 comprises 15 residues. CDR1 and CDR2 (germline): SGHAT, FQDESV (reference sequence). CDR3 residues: CASSVTPIANYGYTF. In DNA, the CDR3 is TGTGCCAGCAGCGTGACACCGATAGCTAACTATGGCTACACCTTC.

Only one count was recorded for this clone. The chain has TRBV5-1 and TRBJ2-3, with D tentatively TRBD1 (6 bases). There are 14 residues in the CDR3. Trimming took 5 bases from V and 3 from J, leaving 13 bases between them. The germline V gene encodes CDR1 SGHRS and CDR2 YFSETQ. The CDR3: CASRLGTGTDTQYF. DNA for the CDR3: TGCGCCAGCAGATTAGGTACAGGGACAGATACGCAGTATTTT. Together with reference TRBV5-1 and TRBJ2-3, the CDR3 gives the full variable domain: KAGVTQTPRYLIKTRGQQVTLSCSPISGHRSVSWYQQTPGQGLQFLFEYFSETQRNKGNFPGRFSGRQFSNSRSEMNVSTLELGDSALYLCASRLGTGTDTQYFGPGTRLTVL.

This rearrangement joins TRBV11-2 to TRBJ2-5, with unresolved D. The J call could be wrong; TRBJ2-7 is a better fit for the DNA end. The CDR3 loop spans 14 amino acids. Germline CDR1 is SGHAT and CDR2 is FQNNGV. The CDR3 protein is CASSPSVRSYEQYF. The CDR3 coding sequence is TGTGCCAGCAGCCCCTCGGTGAGGTCCTACGAGCAGTACTTC.

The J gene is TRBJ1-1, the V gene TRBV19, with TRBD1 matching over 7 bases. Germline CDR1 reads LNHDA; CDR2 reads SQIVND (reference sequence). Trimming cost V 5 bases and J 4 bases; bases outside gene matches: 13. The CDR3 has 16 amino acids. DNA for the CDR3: TGTGCCAGTAGTCTTCGGGACAGCGCCTTACCCACTGAAGCTTTCTTT. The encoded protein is CASSLRDSALPTEAFF.